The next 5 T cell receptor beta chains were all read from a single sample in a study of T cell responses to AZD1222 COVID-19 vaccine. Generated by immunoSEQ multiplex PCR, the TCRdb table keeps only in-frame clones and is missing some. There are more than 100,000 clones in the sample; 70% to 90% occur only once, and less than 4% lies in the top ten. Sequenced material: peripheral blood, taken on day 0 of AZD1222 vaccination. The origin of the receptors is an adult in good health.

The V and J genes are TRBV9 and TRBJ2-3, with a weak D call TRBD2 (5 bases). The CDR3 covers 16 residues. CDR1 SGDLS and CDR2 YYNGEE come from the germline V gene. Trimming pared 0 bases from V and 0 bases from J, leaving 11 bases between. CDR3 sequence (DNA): TGTGCCAGCAGCGTAGACGGAGGATGGAGCACAGATACGCAGTATTTT. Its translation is CASSVDGGWSTDTQYF.

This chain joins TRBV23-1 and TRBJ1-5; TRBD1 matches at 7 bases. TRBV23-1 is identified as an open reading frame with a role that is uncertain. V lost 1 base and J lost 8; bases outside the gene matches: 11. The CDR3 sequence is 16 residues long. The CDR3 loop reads CASSQYTGEDRKPQHF. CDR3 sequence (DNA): TGCGCCAGCAGTCAATACACAGGGGAGGATAGGAAGCCCCAGCATTTT.

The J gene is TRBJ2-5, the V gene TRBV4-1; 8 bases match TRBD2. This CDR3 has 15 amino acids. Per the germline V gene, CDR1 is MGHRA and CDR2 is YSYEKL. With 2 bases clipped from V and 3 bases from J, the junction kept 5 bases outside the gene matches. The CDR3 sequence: CASSQLGAGEETQYF. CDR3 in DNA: TGCGCCAGCAGCCAATTAGGAGCGGGGGAAGAGACCCAGTACTTC.

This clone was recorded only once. CDR3 DNA: TGTGCCAGCAGCTTAGGGACCGGGACAGCTGTTTGGCCCCAGCATTTT. Translated, it gives CASSLGTGTAVWPQHF. The rearrangement joins TRBV7-8 to TRBJ1-5; 7 nucleotides match TRBD1. The CDR3 totals 16 residues. V was pared by 1 base and J by 9 bases, with 12 bases of the junction left unmatched. Germline V gives CDR1 SGHVS, CDR2 FQNEAQ.

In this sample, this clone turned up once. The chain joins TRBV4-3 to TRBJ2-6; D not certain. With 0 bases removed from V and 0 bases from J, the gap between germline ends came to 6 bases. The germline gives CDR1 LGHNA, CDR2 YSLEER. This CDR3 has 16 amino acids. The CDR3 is CASSQDPVSGANVLTF. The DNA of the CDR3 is TGCGCCAGCAGCCAAGATCCCGTCTCTGGGGCCAACGTCCTGACTTTC.